This T cell receptor beta chain was retrieved from a study of blood T cell repertoires in COVID-19. V was clipped by 0 bases and J by 5 bases, with 19 bases between them. Germline V lookup: CDR1 LGHNA, CDR2 YSLEER. The CDR3 sequence is 17 residues long. Produced via immunoSEQ multiplex PCR; TCRdb's table is partial and in-frame only. The sample holds 310,000 or so clones; around 87% are singletons and the top ten take 2% to 2.5%. Sequenced: peripheral blood. The chain combines TRBV4-3 with TRBJ2-5; maybe TRBD1 (8 bases). The TCR was taken from a woman between 50 and 59 years old who had recovered from COVID-19. DNA for the CDR3: TGCGCCAGCAGCCAAGAGGGGAGGACAGGGAGGGGGGAGACCCAGTACTTC. Protein product: CASSQEGRTGRGETQYF.